This entry concerns a single TCR beta chain. What it binds is not known. Sequencing used immunoSEQ multiplex PCR; TCRdb keeps in-frame clones, though not all of them. The table records roughly 69,000 clones, 80% to 95% of them present only once. CDR3 length equals 17 residues. The V and J ends lost 0 bases and 6 bases, in that order; junction bases with no gene match: 12. Germline V lookup: CDR1 SGHNT, CDR2 YYREEE (reference sequence). The sample originates from a study of graft-versus-host responses after intestinal transplantation. Whole-study findings and limits: In recipient marrow, GvH clones were found, and some appeared first in ileum or blood.

J is TRBJ1-2 and V is TRBV5-4; TRBD1 agrees at 9 bases. The TCR was taken from a human patient who received an intestinal transplant, so some T cells may come from the graft donor. Sequencing was performed on bone marrow, taken roughly 110 weeks after intestinal transplantation. The CDR3 DNA sequence: TGTGCCAGCAGCTTGGCATCGGTGAGGACAGGGGTAAATGGCTACACCTTC. Its protein product is CASSLASVRTGVNGYTF.